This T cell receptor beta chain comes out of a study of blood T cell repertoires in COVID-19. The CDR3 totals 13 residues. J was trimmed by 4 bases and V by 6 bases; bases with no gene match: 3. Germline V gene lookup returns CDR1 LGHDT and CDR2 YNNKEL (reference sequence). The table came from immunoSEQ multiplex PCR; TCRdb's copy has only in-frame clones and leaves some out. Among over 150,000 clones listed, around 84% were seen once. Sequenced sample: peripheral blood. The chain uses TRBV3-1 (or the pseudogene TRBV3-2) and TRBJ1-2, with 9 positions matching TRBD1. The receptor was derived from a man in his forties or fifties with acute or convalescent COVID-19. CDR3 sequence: CASSDRGAYGYTF. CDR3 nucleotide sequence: TGTGCCAGCAGTGACAGGGGGGCCTATGGCTACACCTTC.